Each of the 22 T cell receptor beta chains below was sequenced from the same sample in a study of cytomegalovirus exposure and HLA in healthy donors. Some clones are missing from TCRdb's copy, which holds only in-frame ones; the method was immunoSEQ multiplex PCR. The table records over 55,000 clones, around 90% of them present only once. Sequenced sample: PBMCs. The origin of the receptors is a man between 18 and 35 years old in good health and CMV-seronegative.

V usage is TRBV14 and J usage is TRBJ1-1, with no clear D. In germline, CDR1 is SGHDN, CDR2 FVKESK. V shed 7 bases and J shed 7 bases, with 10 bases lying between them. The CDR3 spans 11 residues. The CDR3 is CASKLGDEAFF. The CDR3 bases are TGTGCCAGCAAGCTCGGGGATGAAGCTTTCTTT.

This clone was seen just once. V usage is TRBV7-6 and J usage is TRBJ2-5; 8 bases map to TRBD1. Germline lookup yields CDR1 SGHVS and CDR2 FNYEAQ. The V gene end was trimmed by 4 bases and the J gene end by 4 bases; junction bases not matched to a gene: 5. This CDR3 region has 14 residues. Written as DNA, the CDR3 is TGTGCCAGCAGCTGGACAGGGAGAGGAGAGACCCAGTACTTC. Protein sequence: CASSWTGRGETQYF.

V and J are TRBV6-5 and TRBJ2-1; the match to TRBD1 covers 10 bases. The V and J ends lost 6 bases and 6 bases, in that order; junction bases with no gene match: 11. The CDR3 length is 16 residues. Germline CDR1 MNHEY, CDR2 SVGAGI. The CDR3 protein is CASSYLPGDRGNEQFF. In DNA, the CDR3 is TGTGCCAGCAGCTACCTACCGGGGGACAGGGGCAATGAGCAGTTCTTC.

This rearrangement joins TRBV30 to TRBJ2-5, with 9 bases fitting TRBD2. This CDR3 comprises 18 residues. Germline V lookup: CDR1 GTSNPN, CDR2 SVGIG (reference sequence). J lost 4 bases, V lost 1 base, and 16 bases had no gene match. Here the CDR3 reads CAWSAGILGGRALETQYF. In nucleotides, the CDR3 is TGTGCCTGGAGTGCCGGGATTTTAGGCGGGAGGGCCTTAGAGACCCAGTACTTC.

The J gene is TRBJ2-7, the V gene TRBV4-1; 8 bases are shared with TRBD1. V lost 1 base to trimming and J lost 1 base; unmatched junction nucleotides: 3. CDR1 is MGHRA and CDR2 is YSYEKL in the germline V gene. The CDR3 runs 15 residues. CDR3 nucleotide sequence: TGCGCCAGCAGCCAAGGACAGGGGCCTTCCTACGAGCAGTACTTC. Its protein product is CASSQGQGPSYEQYF.

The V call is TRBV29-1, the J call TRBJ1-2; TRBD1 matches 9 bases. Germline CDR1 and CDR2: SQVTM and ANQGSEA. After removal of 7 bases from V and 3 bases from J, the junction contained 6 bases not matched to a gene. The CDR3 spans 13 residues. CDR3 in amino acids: CSAPGQGDYGYTF. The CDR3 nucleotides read TGCAGCGCCCCGGGACAGGGTGACTATGGCTACACCTTC.

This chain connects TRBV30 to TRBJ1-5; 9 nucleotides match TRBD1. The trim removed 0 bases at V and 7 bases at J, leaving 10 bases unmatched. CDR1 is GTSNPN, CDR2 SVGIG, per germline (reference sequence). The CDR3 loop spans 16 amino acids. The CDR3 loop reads CAWSVQPGQGEQPQHF. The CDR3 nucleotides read TGTGCCTGGAGTGTACAACCGGGACAGGGTGAGCAGCCCCAGCATTTT.

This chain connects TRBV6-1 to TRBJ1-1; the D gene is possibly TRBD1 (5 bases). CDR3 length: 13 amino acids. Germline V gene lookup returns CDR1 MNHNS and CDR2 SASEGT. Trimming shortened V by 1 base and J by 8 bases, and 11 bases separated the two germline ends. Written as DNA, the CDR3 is TGTGCCAGCAGTGAAGAGTTTAGGACAGAAGCTTTCTTT. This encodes CASSEEFRTEAFF.

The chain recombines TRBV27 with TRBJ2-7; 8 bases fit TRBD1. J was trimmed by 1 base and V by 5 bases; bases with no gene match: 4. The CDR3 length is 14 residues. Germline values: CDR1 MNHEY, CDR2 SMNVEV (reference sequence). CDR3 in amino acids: CASSEQGGSYEQYF. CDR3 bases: TGTGCCAGCAGTGAACAGGGGGGATCCTACGAGCAGTACTTC.

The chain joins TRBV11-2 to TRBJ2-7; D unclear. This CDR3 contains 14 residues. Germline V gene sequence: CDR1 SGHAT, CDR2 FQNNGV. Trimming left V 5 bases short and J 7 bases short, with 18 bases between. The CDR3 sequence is CASSPPRLVMEQYF. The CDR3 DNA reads TGTGCCAGCAGCCCCCCTAGGCTTGTCATGGAGCAGTACTTC.

As DNA, the CDR3 is TGTGCCAGCAGTGATTGGGGGCTGACTAATGAAAAACTGTTTTTT. This gives the protein CASSDWGLTNEKLFF. The genes are TRBV2 and TRBJ1-4, with TRBD1 as a possible D gene (6 bases). Per germline, CDR1 SNHLY and CDR2 FYNNEI. The V end was cut by 3 bases, the J end by 2 bases, with 10 bases between. The length of the CDR3 is 15 residues.

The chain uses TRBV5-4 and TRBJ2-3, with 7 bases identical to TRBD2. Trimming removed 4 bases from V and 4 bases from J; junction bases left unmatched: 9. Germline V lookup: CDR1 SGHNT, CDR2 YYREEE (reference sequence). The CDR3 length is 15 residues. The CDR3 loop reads CASSAPREGPDTQYF. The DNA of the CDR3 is TGTGCCAGCAGCGCGCCTAGGGAGGGCCCAGATACGCAGTATTTT.

The CDR3, as DNA: TGTGCCAGTAGTATTGGCGGGCAGGGGTTGAATGAGCAGTTCTTC. It yields the protein CASSIGGQGLNEQFF. V and J are TRBV19 and TRBJ2-1; maybe TRBD1 (6 bases). The CDR3 totals 15 residues. Germline-derived CDR1 and CDR2 are LNHDA and SQIVND (reference sequence). Trimming removed 3 bases at V and 7 bases at J, with 16 bases between.

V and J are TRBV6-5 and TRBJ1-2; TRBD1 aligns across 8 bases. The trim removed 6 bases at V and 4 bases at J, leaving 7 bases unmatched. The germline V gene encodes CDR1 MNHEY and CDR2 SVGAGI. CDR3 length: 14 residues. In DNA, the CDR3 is TGTGCCAGCAGCAAACAGGGGGGGAGCTATGGCTACACCTTC. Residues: CASSKQGGSYGYTF.

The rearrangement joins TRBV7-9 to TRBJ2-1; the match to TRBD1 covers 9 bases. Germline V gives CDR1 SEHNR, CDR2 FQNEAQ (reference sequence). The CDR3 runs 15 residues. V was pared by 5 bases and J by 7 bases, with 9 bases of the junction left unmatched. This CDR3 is CASSPPGQGTNEQFF. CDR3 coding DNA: TGTGCCAGCAGCCCACCGGGACAGGGCACAAATGAGCAGTTCTTC. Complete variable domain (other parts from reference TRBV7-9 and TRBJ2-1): DTGVSQNPRHKITKRGQNVTFRCDPISEHNRLYWYRQTLGQGPEFLTYFQNEAQLEKSRLLSDRFSAERPKGSFSTLEIQRTEQGDSAMYLCASSPPGQGTNEQFFGPGTRLTVL.

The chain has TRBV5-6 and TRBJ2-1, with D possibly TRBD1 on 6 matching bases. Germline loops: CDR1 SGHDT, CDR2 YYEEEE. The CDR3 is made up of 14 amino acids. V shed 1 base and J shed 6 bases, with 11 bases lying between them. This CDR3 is CASSLRDNTNEQFF. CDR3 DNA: TGTGCCAGCAGCTTGCGGGACAACACCAATGAGCAGTTCTTC.

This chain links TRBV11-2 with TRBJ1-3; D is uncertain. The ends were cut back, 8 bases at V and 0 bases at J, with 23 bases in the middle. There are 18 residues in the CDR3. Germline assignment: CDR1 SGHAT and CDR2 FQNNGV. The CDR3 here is CASAPLRGAHFSGNTIYF. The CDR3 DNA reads TGTGCCAGCGCTCCCTTACGGGGAGCCCACTTCTCTGGAAACACCATATATTTT.

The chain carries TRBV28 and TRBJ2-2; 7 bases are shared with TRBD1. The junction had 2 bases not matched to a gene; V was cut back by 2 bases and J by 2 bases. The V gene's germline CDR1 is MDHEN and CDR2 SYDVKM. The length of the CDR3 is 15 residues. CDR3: CASSLRTGNTGELFF. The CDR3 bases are TGTGCCAGCAGTTTACGGACAGGAAACACCGGGGAGCTGTTTTTT.

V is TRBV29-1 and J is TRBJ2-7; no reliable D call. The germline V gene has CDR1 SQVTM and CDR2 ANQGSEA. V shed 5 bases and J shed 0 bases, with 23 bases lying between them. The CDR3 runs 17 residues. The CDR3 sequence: CSVRLFGAMYGSYEQYF. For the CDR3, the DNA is TGCAGCGTTCGCCTCTTCGGAGCCATGTATGGCTCCTACGAGCAGTACTTC.

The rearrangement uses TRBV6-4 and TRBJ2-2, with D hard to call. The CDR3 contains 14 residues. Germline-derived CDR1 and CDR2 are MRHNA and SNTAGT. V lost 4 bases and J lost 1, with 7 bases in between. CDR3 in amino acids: CASSAHKNTGELFF. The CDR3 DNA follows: TGTGCCAGCAGTGCCCACAAGAACACCGGGGAGCTGTTTTTT.

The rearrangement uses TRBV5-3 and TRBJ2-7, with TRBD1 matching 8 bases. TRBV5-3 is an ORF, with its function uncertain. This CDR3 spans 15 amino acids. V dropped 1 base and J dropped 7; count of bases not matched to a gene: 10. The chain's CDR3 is CARSLRVRGPGEQYF. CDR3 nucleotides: TGTGCCAGAAGCTTGAGGGTCAGGGGGCCAGGGGAGCAGTACTTC.

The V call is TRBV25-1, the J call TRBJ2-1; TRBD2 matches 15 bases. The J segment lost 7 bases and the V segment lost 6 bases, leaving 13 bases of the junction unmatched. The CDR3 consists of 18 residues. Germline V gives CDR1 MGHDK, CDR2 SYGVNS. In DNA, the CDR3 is TGTGCCAGCAGGGACAAGGGACTAGCGGGAGGTATTGGAAATGAGCAGTTCTTC. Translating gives CASRDKGLAGGIGNEQFF.